This T cell receptor beta chain comes out of a study of blood T cell repertoires in COVID-19. Original analysis: It was from reference gene primer amplification that nucleated cell counts were estimated. Repertoires were generated with immunoSEQ multiplex PCR, while TCRdb's copy carries only in-frame clones and drops some. Clonal size and the V and J genes are those of that table, whereas D and trimming came from the DNA. The sample yields just over 70,000 clones, about 80% seen once. V lost 3 bases and J lost 6; bases outside the gene matches: 10. The CDR3 contains 16 residues. Germline CDR1 is MGHDK and CDR2 is SYGVNS.

The origin of this receptor is a man between 65 and 85 years old who had recovered from COVID-19. Sequencing was done on a sample of peripheral blood. The gene calls are TRBV25-1 and TRBJ1-4; 7 bases fit TRBD1. The CDR3 nucleotides are TGTGCCAGCAGTGACCTTAGTCCCGGGACAGATGAAAAACTGTTTTTT. Translation: CASSDLSPGTDEKLFF.